This T cell receptor (beta chain) was identified during a study of blood T cell repertoires in COVID-19. Background on the study: T cells, B-cell-depleted T cells, or PBMCs supplied cDNA or gDNA.

The protocol was immunoSEQ multiplex PCR, while the TCRdb copy is restricted to in-frame clones and leaves out a portion. The table shows approximately 390,000 clones, with 88% occurring only once. Which cohort a participant joined came from the clinical history participants gave. This clone has only a few counts. This receptor was identified in a middle-aged woman with acute COVID-19. The sample was PBMCs or T cells enriched from blood (not recorded which).

For the CDR3, the DNA is TGCGCCAGCAAACTCGGGAGGACACTTTACACCGGGGAGCTGTTTTTT. Translation gives CASKLGRTLYTGELFF. J is TRBJ2-2 and V is TRBV5-1, with 7 positions matching TRBD2. This CDR3 has 16 residues. Germline CDR1 is SGHRS and CDR2 is YFSETQ. Trimming took 6 bases from V and 3 from J; bases not matched to a gene: 11.